This T cell receptor beta chain is from a study of blood T cell repertoires in COVID-19. Some clones are missing from TCRdb's copy, which holds only in-frame ones; the method was immunoSEQ multiplex PCR. The sample has roughly 330,000 clones, about 89% seen once. Trimming removed 5 bases from V and 0 bases from J; junction bases left unmatched: 4. Per the germline V gene, CDR1 is MNHEY and CDR2 is SVGEGT. This CDR3 is 16 amino acids long. The sequenced sample was peripheral blood. This chain connects TRBV6-2 or TRBV6-3 to TRBJ2-2; TRBD1 matches 9 bases. The sequence came from a man younger than 35 who had recovered from COVID-19. The CDR3 sequence is CASSPGTGSNTGELFF. Here the CDR3 DNA reads TGTGCCAGCAGTCCCGGGACAGGGTCGAACACCGGGGAGCTGTTTTTT.